A single sample is the source of the 13 T cell receptor beta chains below, sequenced in a study of blood T cell repertoires in COVID-19. The repertoire was sequenced with immunoSEQ multiplex PCR; TCRdb's copy has only in-frame clones and lacks some. The sample carries 94,000 or so clones, around 90% recorded once. The sample was peripheral blood. The receptors originated from a woman older than 75 with active COVID-19.

The rearrangement uses TRBV5-5 and TRBJ2-5, with unresolved D. Trimming shortened V by 2 bases and J by 1 base, and 12 bases separated the two germline ends. This CDR3 is built from 15 residues. CDR1 is SGHKS and CDR2 is YYEKEE in the germline V gene (reference sequence). CDR3 DNA sequence: TGTGCCAGCAGCTTATTCATGAGAGTCCAAGAGACCCAGTACTTC. This encodes CASSLFMRVQETQYF.

The chain has TRBV3-1 (or the pseudogene TRBV3-2) and TRBJ2-3; 9 nucleotides match TRBD2. The CDR3 loop spans 15 amino acids. Germline CDR1 reads LGHDT; CDR2 reads YNNKEL (reference sequence). The V segment lost 1 base and the J segment 7 bases; nucleotides outside the gene matches: 6. The CDR3 here is CASSQGLAVRNTQYF. The CDR3 nucleotides read TGTGCCAGCAGCCAAGGACTAGCGGTCCGAAATACGCAGTATTTT.

V and J are TRBV19 and TRBJ1-2; 7 bases map to TRBD1. Germline V gene lookup returns CDR1 LNHDA and CDR2 SQIVND (reference sequence). The CDR3 spans 13 residues. With 7 bases clipped from V and 2 bases from J, the junction kept 4 bases outside the gene matches. Here the CDR3 DNA reads TGTGCCAGTACTCGGACAGGAAACTATGGCTACACCTTC. Encoded protein: CASTRTGNYGYTF.

The chain joins TRBV11-2 to TRBJ2-7, with a tentative D call TRBD2 (5 bases). The V gene's germline CDR1 is SGHAT and CDR2 FQNNGV. Trimming took off 5 bases at V and 2 bases at J, with 19 bases between the two ends. The CDR3 contains 16 residues. The CDR3 reads CASSHKGGRLTYEQYF. DNA for the CDR3: TGTGCCAGCAGCCACAAAGGCGGGCGGCTTACCTACGAGCAGTACTTC. The full variable domain, its missing parts supplied by reference TRBV11-2 and TRBJ2-7, is EAGVAQSPRYKIIEKRQSVAFWCNPISGHATLYWYQQILGQGPKLLIQFQNNGVVDDSQLPKDRFSAERLKGVDSTLKIQPAKLEDSAVYLCASSHKGGRLTYEQYFGPGTRLTVT.

The chain has TRBV4-3 and TRBJ1-1; perhaps TRBD1 as D (5 bases). The V end was cut by 0 bases, the J end by 9 bases, with 20 bases between. The germline gives CDR1 LGHNA, CDR2 YSLEER. The CDR3 length is 16 residues. The CDR3 DNA follows: TGCGCCAGCAGCCAAGATCGGGGCGGGAGTAGTTTTAAAGCTTTCTTT. Amino acids: CASSQDRGGSSFKAFF.

V and J are TRBV20-1 and TRBJ1-2, with D maybe TRBD1 (5 bases). The germline V gene encodes CDR1 DFQATT and CDR2 SNEGSKA (reference sequence). The CDR3 covers 11 residues. Trimming took 3 bases from V and 8 from J, leaving 10 bases between them. The CDR3: CSASSGDGYTF. CDR3 DNA: TGCAGTGCTAGTAGCGGGGACGGCTACACCTTC.

The DNA of the CDR3 is TGTGCCAGTAGCCTCCGGGACAGGGGGCGCTTAGGGGCAGATACGCAGTATTTT. Its translation: CASSLRDRGRLGADTQYF. This chain joins TRBV19 and TRBJ2-3; 12 bases map to TRBD1. With 6 bases clipped from V and 4 bases from J, the junction kept 14 bases outside the gene matches. Germline CDR1 reads LNHDA; CDR2 reads SQIVND (reference sequence). This CDR3 has 18 residues.

The chain carries TRBV11-2 and TRBJ2-7; 7 bases agree with TRBD2. J lost 1 base, V lost 5 bases, and 11 bases had no gene match. The CDR3 runs to 16 residues. In germline, CDR1 is SGHAT, CDR2 FQNNGV. CDR3 nucleotide sequence: TGTGCCAGCAGCCCAAGAGCGGGACTGAATTCCTACGAGCAGTACTTC. Its translation: CASSPRAGLNSYEQYF.

V usage is TRBV4-3 and J usage is TRBJ2-2; the match to TRBD1 covers 8 bases. This CDR3 contains 15 residues. V lost 4 bases, J lost 6 bases, and 7 bases stayed unmatched. The germline V gene has CDR1 LGHNA and CDR2 YSLEER. In DNA form, the CDR3 reads TGCGCCAGCAGCCTGGGACAGGCTGGGTCCGGGGAGCTGTTTTTT. It specifies CASSLGQAGSGELFF.

J is TRBJ2-5 and V is TRBV7-6, with 10 bases aligning to TRBD2. V was clipped by 5 bases and J by 5 bases; unmatched bases: 14. CDR3 length equals 17 residues. Germline assignment: CDR1 SGHVS and CDR2 FNYEAQ. CDR3 DNA: TGTGCCAGCAGCCCCGTCCTCTTGGGGACTAGCGTCGAGACCCAGTACTTC. It translates to CASSPVLLGTSVETQYF.

The V call is TRBV7-8, the J call TRBJ2-1; D remains ambiguous. CDR3 length: 12 amino acids. In germline, CDR1 is SGHVS, CDR2 FQNEAQ. The V end lost 3 bases, the J end lost 9 bases, and 9 bases lay between the germline ends. The CDR3 region has the DNA TGTGCCAGCAGCTTCGATAGAGGTGAGCAGTTCTTC. Translated: CASSFDRGEQFF.

V is TRBV12-3 or TRBV12-4 and J is TRBJ2-7; the D is unclear. This CDR3 has 12 residues. Trimming shortened V by 6 bases and J by 6 bases, and 12 bases separated the two germline ends. The CDR3 protein is CASRLRSGEQYF. DNA for the CDR3: TGTGCCAGCAGACTCCGCTCAGGCGAGCAGTACTTC.

The rearrangement joins TRBV18 to TRBJ2-7; 8 nucleotides line up with TRBD1. Germline V gives CDR1 KGHSH, CDR2 LQKENI. V was pared by 3 bases and J by 5 bases, with 6 bases of the junction left unmatched. The CDR3 is 14 residues long. DNA for the CDR3: TGTGCCAGCTCACCCCTTAAGACAGGGGACGAGCAGTACTTC. Translated: CASSPLKTGDEQYF.